The 16 T cell receptor beta chains below come from one sample, sequenced in a study of blood T cells in healthy people across ages. The use of a sample-barcoded 5' primer and a J-beta primer mix characterized a second PCR of about 7 to 12 cycles. MiXCR was run by TCRdb on the 5' RACE reads, yielding one entry per CDR3 protein. The sample carries 730,000 or so distinct CDR3 sequences, roughly 44% recorded once. The source material was blood. The receptors come from a woman aged 60-70 years in good health.

This clonotype came up a few times. The chain links TRBV2 to TRBJ2-5; 14 bases match TRBD2. This CDR3 region has 18 residues. Germline V gene data show CDR1 as SNHLY and CDR2 as FYNNEI. Germline trimming cut 5 bases from V and 6 bases from J; bases unmatched to any gene: 14. CDR3 sequence (DNA): TGTGCCAGCAGTCAAACGTCACCGGGACTAGCGGGAGAAAAGACCCAGTACTTC. This translates into CASSQTSPGLAGEKTQYF.

This clonotype occurred a few times. The gene calls are TRBV7-2 and TRBJ1-1; D is ambiguous. Trimming took off 5 bases at V and 7 bases at J, with 20 bases between the two ends. Germline CDR1 is SGHTA and CDR2 is FQGNSA. The CDR3 runs 15 residues. The CDR3: CASSPRAGATLEAFF. DNA for the CDR3: TGTGCCAGCAGCCCAAGGGCAGGAGCCACCCTTGAAGCTTTCTTT.

The gene calls are TRBV6-1 and TRBJ1-2; no firm D call. This CDR3 is 13 amino acids long. Trimming pared 3 bases from V and 4 bases from J, leaving 9 bases between. Germline loops: CDR1 MNHNS, CDR2 SASEGT. The CDR3 sequence is CASSDPYRYGYTF. The CDR3, as DNA: TGTGCCAGCAGTGATCCGTACCGCTATGGCTACACCTTC.

The chain joins TRBV5-1 to TRBJ2-1; the match to TRBD2 covers 8 bases. The CDR3 contains 15 residues. V lost 2 bases to trimming and J lost 6 bases; unmatched junction nucleotides: 7. CDR1 and CDR2 from the germline V gene are SGHRS and YFSETQ. The CDR3 bases are TGCGCCAGCAGCTTAGGATCGAGCGGGGGCAATGAGCAGTTCTTC. Translation gives CASSLGSSGGNEQFF. Drawing the rest from reference TRBV5-1 and TRBJ2-1, the complete variable domain is KAGVTQTPRYLIKTRGQQVTLSCSPISGHRSVSWYQQTPGQGLQFLFEYFSETQRNKGNFPGRFSGRQFSNSRSEMNVSTLELGDSALYLCASSLGSSGGNEQFFGPGTRLTVL.

The chain recombines TRBV28 with TRBJ1-3; 7 bases fit TRBD1. The CDR3 length is 15 residues. Looked up from germline, CDR1 is MDHEN and CDR2 is SYDVKM. Germline trimming cut 6 bases from V and 4 bases from J; bases unmatched to any gene: 9. The CDR3 DNA sequence: TGTGCCAGCAGACCAGGGACAGCTGGAGGAAACACCATATATTTT. Translated, it gives CASRPGTAGGNTIYF. Full variable domain (missing parts from reference TRBV28 and TRBJ1-3): DVKVTQSSRYLVKRTGEKVFLECVQDMDHENMFWYRQDPGLGLRLIYFSYDVKMKEKGDIPEGYSVSREKKERFSLILESASTNQTSMYLCASRPGTAGGNTIYFGEGSWLTVV.

The chain carries TRBV5-1 and TRBJ2-1, with a weak D call TRBD2 (6 bases). Germline V gene lookup returns CDR1 SGHRS and CDR2 YFSETQ. V was pared by 4 bases and J by 10 bases, with 18 bases between. CDR3 length equals 14 residues. The CDR3 loop is CASSGDREQWEQFF. Written as DNA, the CDR3 is TGCGCCAGCAGCGGGGACCGGGAGCAGTGGGAGCAGTTCTTC.

V is TRBV6-1 and J is TRBJ1-4, with a tentative D call TRBD1 (5 bases). Germline V gives CDR1 MNHNS, CDR2 SASEGT. This CDR3 is built from 15 residues. The V gene lost 2 bases and the J gene lost 6 bases, with 13 bases spanning the gap. The CDR3 loop reads CASSELGRGDEKLFF. DNA of the CDR3: TGTGCCAGCAGTGAACTCGGTAGGGGAGATGAAAAACTGTTTTTT.

The rearrangement joins TRBV20-1 to TRBJ2-5, with D possibly being TRBD1 (6 bases). The J call may be wrong; the DNA end is better matched by TRBJ2-7. The CDR3 length is 14 residues. Germline V gene data show CDR1 as DFQATT and CDR2 as SNEGSKA (reference sequence). CDR3: CSVWGHPGSYEQYF. CDR3 nucleotide sequence: TGCAGTGTATGGGGGCACCCCGGTTCCTACGAGCAGTACTTC.

This rearrangement joins TRBV7-2 to TRBJ1-2, with 7 bases matching TRBD1. Germline assignment: CDR1 SGHTA and CDR2 FQGNSA. The CDR3 totals 14 residues. V was clipped by 5 bases and J by 2 bases; unmatched bases: 5. The CDR3 DNA follows: TGTGCCAGCAGCCCGGGGGGACAGAACTATGGCTACACCTTC. This gives the protein CASSPGGQNYGYTF.

The J gene is TRBJ2-1, the V gene TRBV20-1; 11 bases line up with TRBD2. CDR3 length: 13 amino acids. Germline CDR1 DFQATT, CDR2 SNEGSKA (reference sequence). The ends lost 1 base at V and 10 bases at J; junction bases unmatched: 3. This CDR3 reads CSARAASGGEQFF. Here the CDR3 DNA reads TGCAGTGCTAGAGCCGCTAGCGGGGGGGAGCAGTTCTTC.

This clonotype was observed at least ten times. This chain links TRBV29-1 with TRBJ2-3; 9 bases match TRBD1. From germline, CDR1 is SQVTM and CDR2 ANQGSEA. Unmatched junction bases numbered 13, after V lost 7 bases and J lost 8 bases. The CDR3 consists of 14 residues. The CDR3 is CSARTGGQTGTQYF. The CDR3 coding sequence is TGCAGCGCAAGAACAGGGGGCCAGACGGGTACGCAGTATTTT.

The chain employs TRBV7-8 and TRBJ2-1; D possibly corresponds to TRBD1 (6 bases). The CDR3 consists of 13 residues. Germline V CDR1 and CDR2: SGHVS, FQNEAQ. Deletions cut 2 bases from V and 5 bases from J, with 7 bases between. The CDR3 DNA follows: TGTGCCAGCAGCTTAAACAGGGACAATGAGCAGTTCTTC. Translation gives CASSLNRDNEQFF.

The rearrangement uses TRBV5-1 and TRBJ2-1, with D perhaps TRBD1 (6 bases). TRBJ2-7 explains the end of the DNA better; the J call may be wrong. This CDR3 is built from 15 residues. Looked up from germline, CDR1 is SGHRS and CDR2 is YFSETQ. CDR3 sequence reads: CASSSTGSSYNEQYF. The CDR3 DNA follows: TGCGCCAGCAGCTCCACAGGGAGCTCCTACAATGAGCAGTACTTC.

The gene calls are TRBV5-6 and TRBJ2-7; D not resolved. The CDR3 contains 14 residues. Deletions cut 4 bases from V and 4 bases from J, with 15 bases between. CDR1 is SGHDT and CDR2 is YYEEEE in the germline V gene. The CDR3, as DNA: TGTGCCAGCAGCCAAACCCAAGTAGAGTACGAGCAGTACTTC. Translation gives CASSQTQVEYEQYF.

This clonotype is a singleton in its sample. The chain links TRBV7-9 to TRBJ2-1; D is unclear. This CDR3 has 13 amino acids. CDR1 is SEHNR, CDR2 FQNEAQ, per germline (reference sequence). Trimming removed 4 bases at V and 13 bases at J, with 17 bases between. Written as DNA, the CDR3 is TGTGCCAGCAGCTGTGGGGAAGGAGAGACCCAGTTCTTC. Its protein product is CASSCGEGETQFF.

This clonotype was picked up a small number of times. This sequence joins TRBV25-1 and TRBJ2-7; maybe TRBD1 (6 bases). Germline CDR1 MGHDK, CDR2 SYGVNS. V was clipped by 8 bases and J by 2 bases, with 10 bases between them. This CDR3 spans 12 amino acids. CDR3 nucleotides: TGTGCCAGCGGACAGAACGCCTACGAGCAGTACTTC. This codes for CASGQNAYEQYF.